The 5 T cell receptor beta chains given below trace back to one sample, sequenced in a study of beta chain features in type 1 diabetes. Study observations and caveats: All four CD4+ subsets from Type 1 diabetes patients carried moderately but significantly shorter TCRB CDR3s.

These receptors have no known antigen. Sequenced material consisted of expressed TCRB transcripts (all of the isolated RNA was reverse transcribed). Sequencing used immunoSEQ multiplex PCR; TCRdb keeps in-frame clones, though not all of them. The table includes some 700,000 clones, under 15% detected once. The sample was naive CD4+ T cells from blood. All receptors come from a man younger than 35 with type 1 diabetes.

This clone appeared a few times. The gene calls are TRBV30 and TRBJ2-5; 8 nucleotides line up with TRBD1. The J call may be in error: the DNA end matches TRBJ2-7 better. CDR3 length equals 14 residues. Germline CDR1 reads GTSNPN; CDR2 reads SVGIG (reference sequence). CDR3 loop: CAWSRGQGTYEQYF. In DNA, the CDR3 is TGTGCCTGGAGTCGTGGACAGGGAACCTACGAGCAGTACTTC.

V gene TRBV20-1 combines with J gene TRBJ1-5; no clear D gene. The CDR3 is made up of 11 amino acids. The ends were cut back, 0 bases at V and 7 bases at J, with 4 bases in the middle. Germline V CDR1 and CDR2: DFQATT, SNEGSKA (reference sequence). CDR3 nucleotides: TGCAGTGCTAGAGATCAACAGCCCCAGCATTTT. Its protein product is CSARDQQPQHF.

A few counts support this clone. The V gene is TRBV11-2, the J gene TRBJ1-2; TRBD1 matches 12 bases. CDR3 length: 18 residues. CDR1 and CDR2 from the germline V gene are SGHAT and FQNNGV. Trimming cost V 5 bases and J 5 bases; bases outside gene matches: 15. The CDR3 loop is CASSTTSRDRGQGYGYTF. Here the CDR3 DNA reads TGTGCCAGCAGCACCACCTCCCGGGACAGGGGGCAAGGGTATGGCTACACCTTC.

This clone has a handful of counts. This sequence joins TRBV13 and TRBJ2-7, with 8 bases that match TRBD1. Germline V CDR1 and CDR2: PRHDT, FYEKMQ (reference sequence). This CDR3 has 14 amino acids. The junction had 3 bases not matched to a gene; V was cut back by 5 bases and J by 0 bases. CDR3 protein: CASSRTGSSYEQYF. The CDR3 bases are TGTGCCAGCAGCCGGACAGGGAGCTCCTACGAGCAGTACTTC.

This clone has a handful of counts. V gene TRBV5-1 combines with J gene TRBJ1-5; D remains unclear. Deletions cut 2 bases from V and 1 base from J, with 7 bases between. This CDR3 spans 14 amino acids. Per the germline V gene, CDR1 is SGHRS and CDR2 is YFSETQ. In nucleotides, the CDR3 is TGCGCCAGCAGCTTATTTGGGAGCAATCAGCCCCAGCATTTT. This codes for CASSLFGSNQPQHF.